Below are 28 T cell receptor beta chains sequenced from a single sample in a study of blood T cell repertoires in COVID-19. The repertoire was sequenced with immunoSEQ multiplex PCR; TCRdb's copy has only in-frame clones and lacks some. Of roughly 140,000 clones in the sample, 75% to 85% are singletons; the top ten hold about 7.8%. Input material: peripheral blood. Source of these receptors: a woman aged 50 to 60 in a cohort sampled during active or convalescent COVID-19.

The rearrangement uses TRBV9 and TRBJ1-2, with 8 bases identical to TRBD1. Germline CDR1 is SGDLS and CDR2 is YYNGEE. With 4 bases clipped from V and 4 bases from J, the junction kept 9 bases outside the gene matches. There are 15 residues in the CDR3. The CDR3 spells CASSHSQGAGYGYTF. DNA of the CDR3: TGTGCCAGCAGCCACAGTCAGGGGGCTGGCTATGGCTACACCTTC.

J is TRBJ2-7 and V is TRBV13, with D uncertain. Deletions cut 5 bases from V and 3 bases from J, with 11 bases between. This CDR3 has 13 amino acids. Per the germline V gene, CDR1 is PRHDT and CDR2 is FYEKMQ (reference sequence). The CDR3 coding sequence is TGTGCCAGCAGCCCCCTACGTGGCTACGAGCAGTACTTC. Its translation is CASSPLRGYEQYF.

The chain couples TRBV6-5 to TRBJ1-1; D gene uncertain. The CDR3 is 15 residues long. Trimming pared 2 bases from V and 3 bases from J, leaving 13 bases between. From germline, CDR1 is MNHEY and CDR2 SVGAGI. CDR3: CASSYVVNGDTEAFF. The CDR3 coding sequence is TGTGCCAGCAGTTACGTAGTAAACGGGGACACTGAAGCTTTCTTT.

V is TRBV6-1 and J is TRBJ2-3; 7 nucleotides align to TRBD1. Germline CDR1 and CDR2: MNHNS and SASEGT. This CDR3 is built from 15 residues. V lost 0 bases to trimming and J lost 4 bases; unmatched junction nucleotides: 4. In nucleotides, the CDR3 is TGTGCCAGCAGTGAAGCAAGGGGGCGGGCAGATACGCAGTATTTT. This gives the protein CASSEARGRADTQYF.

CDR3 sequence (DNA): TGTGCCACCAGTGTGAGCGGGCCCCAAGAGACCCAGTACTTC. The encoded protein is CATSVSGPQETQYF. V is TRBV24-1 and J is TRBJ2-5, with a possible D match to TRBD2 (6 bases). The CDR3 loop spans 14 amino acids. Trimming removed 5 bases at V and 1 base at J, with 10 bases between. Germline lookup yields CDR1 KGHDR and CDR2 SFDVKD.

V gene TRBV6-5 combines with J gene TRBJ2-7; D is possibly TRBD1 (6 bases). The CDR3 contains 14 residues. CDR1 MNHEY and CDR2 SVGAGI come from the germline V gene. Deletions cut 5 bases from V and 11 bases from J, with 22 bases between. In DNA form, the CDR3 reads TGTGCCAGCAGTCAACAGACCTCCACAGGGTCTAAGTACTTC. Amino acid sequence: CASSQQTSTGSKYF.

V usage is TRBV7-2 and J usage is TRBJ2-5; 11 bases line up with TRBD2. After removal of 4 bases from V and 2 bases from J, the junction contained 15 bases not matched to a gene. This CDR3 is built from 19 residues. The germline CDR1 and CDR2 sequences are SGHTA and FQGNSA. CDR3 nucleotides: TGTGCCAGCAGCTCGACTCTGGCTAGCGGGGGGCTCCCACAAGAGACCCAGTACTTC. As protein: CASSSTLASGGLPQETQYF.

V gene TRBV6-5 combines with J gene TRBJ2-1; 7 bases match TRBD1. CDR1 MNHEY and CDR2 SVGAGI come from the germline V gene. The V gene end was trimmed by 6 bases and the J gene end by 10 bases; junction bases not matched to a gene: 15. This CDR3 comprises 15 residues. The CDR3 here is CASRQTGRRVGEQFF. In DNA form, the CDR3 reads TGTGCCAGCAGACAGACAGGGAGAAGGGTCGGGGAGCAGTTCTTC.

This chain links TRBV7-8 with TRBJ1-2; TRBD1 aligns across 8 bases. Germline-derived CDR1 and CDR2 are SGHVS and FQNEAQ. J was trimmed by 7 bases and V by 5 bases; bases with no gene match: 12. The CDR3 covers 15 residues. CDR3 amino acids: CASSLTGQVRGGYTF. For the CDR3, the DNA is TGTGCCAGCAGCCTGACGGGACAGGTTAGGGGTGGCTACACCTTC.

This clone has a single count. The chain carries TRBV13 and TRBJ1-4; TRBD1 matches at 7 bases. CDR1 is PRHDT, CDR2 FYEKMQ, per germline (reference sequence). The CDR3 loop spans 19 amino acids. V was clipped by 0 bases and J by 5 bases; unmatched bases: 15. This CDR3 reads CASSLGLEDRSKRNEKLFF. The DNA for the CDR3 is TGTGCCAGCAGCTTAGGCCTAGAGGACAGGTCCAAAAGGAATGAAAAACTGTTTTTT.

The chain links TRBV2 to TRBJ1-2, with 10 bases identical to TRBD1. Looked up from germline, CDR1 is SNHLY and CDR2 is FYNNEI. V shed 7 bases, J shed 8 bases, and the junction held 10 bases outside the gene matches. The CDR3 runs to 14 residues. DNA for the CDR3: TGTGCCAGCAAAGGATCCGGGACAGGGGAAGGCTACACCTTC. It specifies CASKGSGTGEGYTF.

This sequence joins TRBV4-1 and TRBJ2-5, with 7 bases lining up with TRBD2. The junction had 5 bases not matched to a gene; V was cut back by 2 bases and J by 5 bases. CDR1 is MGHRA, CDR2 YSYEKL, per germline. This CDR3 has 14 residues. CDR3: CASSQLLARETQYF. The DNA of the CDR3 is TGCGCCAGCAGCCAACTACTAGCGAGGGAGACCCAGTACTTC.

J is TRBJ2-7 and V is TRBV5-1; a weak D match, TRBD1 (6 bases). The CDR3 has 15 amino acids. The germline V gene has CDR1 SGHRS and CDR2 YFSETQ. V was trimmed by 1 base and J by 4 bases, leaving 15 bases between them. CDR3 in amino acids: CASSLIGQPSYEQYF. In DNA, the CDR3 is TGCGCCAGCAGCTTGATAGGACAGCCCTCTTACGAGCAGTACTTC.

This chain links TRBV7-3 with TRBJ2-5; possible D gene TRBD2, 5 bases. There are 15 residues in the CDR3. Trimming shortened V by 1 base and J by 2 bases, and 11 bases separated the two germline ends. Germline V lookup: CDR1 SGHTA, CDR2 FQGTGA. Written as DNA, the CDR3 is TGTGCCAGCAGCTTAATGGCCGGGGAGCAAGAGACCCAGTACTTC. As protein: CASSLMAGEQETQYF.

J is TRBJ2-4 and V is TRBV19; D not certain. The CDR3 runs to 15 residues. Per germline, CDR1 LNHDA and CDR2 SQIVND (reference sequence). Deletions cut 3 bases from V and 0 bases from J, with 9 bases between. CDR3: CASSIPLLAKNIQYF. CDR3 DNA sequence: TGTGCCAGTAGTATCCCGCTATTAGCCAAAAACATTCAGTACTTC.

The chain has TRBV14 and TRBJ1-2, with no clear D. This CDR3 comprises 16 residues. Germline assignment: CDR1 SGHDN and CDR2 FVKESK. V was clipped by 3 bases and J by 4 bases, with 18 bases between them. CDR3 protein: CASSQDFGVDLYGYTF. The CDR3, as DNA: TGTGCCAGCAGCCAGGATTTCGGGGTAGATCTCTATGGCTACACCTTC.

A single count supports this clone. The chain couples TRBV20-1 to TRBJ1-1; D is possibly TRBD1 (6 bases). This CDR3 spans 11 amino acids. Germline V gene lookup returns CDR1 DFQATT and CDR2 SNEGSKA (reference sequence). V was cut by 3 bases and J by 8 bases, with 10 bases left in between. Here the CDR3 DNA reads TGCAGTGCTAGGGGGGGGCAGGAAGCTTTCTTT. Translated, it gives CSARGGQEAFF.

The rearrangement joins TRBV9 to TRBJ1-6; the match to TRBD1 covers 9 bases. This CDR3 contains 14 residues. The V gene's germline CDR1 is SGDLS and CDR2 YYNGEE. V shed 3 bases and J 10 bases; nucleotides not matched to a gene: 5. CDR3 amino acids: CASSARQGGSPLHF. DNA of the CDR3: TGTGCCAGCAGCGCCCGACAGGGGGGCTCACCCCTCCACTTT.

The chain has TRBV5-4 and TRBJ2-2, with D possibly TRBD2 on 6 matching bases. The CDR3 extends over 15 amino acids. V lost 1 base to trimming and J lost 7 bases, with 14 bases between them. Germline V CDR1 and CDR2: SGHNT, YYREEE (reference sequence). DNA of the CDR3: TGTGCCAGCAGCTTGTCCGGGACTTCCATCGGGGAGCTGTTTTTT. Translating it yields CASSLSGTSIGELFF.

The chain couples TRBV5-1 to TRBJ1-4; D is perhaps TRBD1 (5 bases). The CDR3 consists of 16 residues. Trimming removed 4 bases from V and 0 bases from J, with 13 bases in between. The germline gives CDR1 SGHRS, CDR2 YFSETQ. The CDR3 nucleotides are TGCGCCAGCAGCACAAGGGGTGCGGCAACTAATGAAAAACTGTTTTTT. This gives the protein CASSTRGAATNEKLFF.

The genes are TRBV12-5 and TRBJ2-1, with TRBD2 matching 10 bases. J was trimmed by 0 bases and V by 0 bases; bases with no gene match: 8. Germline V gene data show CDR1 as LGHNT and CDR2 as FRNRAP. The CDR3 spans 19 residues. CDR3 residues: CASGLVLAGGTSSYNEQFF. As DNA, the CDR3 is TGTGCTAGTGGTTTGGTCTTAGCGGGGGGCACGAGCTCCTACAATGAGCAGTTCTTC.

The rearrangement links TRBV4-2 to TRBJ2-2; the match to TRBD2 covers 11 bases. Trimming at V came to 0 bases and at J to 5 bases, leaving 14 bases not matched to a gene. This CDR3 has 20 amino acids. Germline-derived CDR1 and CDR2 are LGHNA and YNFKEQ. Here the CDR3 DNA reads TGTGCCAGCAGCCAAGAGTACCTGACTAGCGGGGCTCCCGGGACCGGGGAGCTGTTTTTT. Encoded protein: CASSQEYLTSGAPGTGELFF.

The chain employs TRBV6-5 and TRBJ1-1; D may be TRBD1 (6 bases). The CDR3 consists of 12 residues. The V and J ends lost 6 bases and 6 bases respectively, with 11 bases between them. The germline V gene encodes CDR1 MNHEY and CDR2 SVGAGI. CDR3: CASSRNRAEAFF. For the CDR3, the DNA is TGTGCCAGCAGCCGCAACAGGGCTGAAGCTTTCTTT.

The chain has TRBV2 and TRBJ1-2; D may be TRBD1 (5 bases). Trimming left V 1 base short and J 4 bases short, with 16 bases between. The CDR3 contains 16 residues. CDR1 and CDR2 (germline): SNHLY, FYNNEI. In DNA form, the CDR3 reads TGTGCCAGCAGTGAAGAGGATAAGGGGTGGGGCTATGGCTACACCTTC. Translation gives CASSEEDKGWGYGYTF.

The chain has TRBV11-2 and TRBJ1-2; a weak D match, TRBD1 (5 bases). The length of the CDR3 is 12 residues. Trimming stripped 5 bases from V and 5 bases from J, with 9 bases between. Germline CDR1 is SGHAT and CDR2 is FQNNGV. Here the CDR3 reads CASSPEGYGYTF. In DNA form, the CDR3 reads TGTGCCAGCAGCCCGGAGGGGTATGGCTACACCTTC.

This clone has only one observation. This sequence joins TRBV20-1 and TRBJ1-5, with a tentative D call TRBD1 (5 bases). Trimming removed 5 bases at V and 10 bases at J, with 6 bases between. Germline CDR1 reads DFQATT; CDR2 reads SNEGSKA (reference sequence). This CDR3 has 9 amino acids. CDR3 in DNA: TGCAGTGCTGGGGCTCCCCAGCATTTT. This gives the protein CSAGAPQHF.

The CDR3 spells CASSLDLSGYNSPLHF. The CDR3 DNA is TGTGCCAGCAGCTTGGATTTGTCGGGGTATAATTCACCCCTCCACTTT. This chain joins TRBV5-6 and TRBJ1-6; D uncertain. Germline V CDR1 and CDR2: SGHDT, YYEEEE. Trimming removed 0 bases from V and 4 bases from J, with 11 bases in between. The CDR3 covers 16 residues.

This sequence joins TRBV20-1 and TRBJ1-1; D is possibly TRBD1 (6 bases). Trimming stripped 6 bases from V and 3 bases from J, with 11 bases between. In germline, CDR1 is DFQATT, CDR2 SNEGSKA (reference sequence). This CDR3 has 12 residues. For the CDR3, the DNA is TGCAGTGCCAGTGCAGGGGACACTGAAGCTTTCTTT. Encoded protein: CSASAGDTEAFF.